This T cell receptor beta chain derives from a study of early T cells in non-severe SARS-CoV-2 infection. The wider study: It was bulk RNA from unsorted whole blood that was sequenced, and the chains were unpaired. Broader study findings: VDJdb matching favored anti-spike CD8 responses, missing private and CD4 specificities.

Unique molecular identifiers were attached to individual cDNA molecules. TCRdb reprocessed the 5' RACE reads with MiXCR, giving one entry per CDR3 protein. Here the sample spans about 110,000 distinct CDR3 sequences, around an eighth being singletons. The table lists this clonotype with a count of one. Antigen specificity is unknown. The sequenced sample was whole blood, obtained at baseline. This TCR derives from an adult who was a healthcare worker with PCR-confirmed SARS-CoV-2 infection or an uninfected control (not recorded which).

The CDR3, as DNA: TGTGCCAGTGGCCGCGTAAGACCAGATACGCAGTATTTT. Protein sequence: CASGRVRPDTQYF. V gene TRBV6-5 combines with J gene TRBJ2-3; D is unresolved. This CDR3 has 13 amino acids. Trimming left V 9 bases short and J 4 bases short, with 14 bases between. The germline gives CDR1 MNHEY, CDR2 SVGAGI.